This T cell receptor beta chain came from a study of blood T cell repertoires in COVID-19. Looking at the study overall: Samples representing acute and convalescent COVID-19 were sourced from the United States, Italy and Spain. PBMCs, B-cell-depleted T cells, or T cells were the source of the cDNA or gDNA that made up the material.

Germline V gives CDR1 SGDLS, CDR2 YYNGEE. V gave up 0 bases and J gave up 4 bases; unmatched junction bases: 15. The CDR3 spans 19 residues. In the study's own analysis: Using reference gene primer amplification, nucleated cell counts were estimated. The table came from immunoSEQ multiplex PCR; TCRdb's copy has only in-frame clones and leaves some out. V, J and clone size are those of that table, while D and trimming were read from the DNA. Of roughly 250,000 clones in the sample, roughly 80% were seen once. In this sample, this clone turned up a few times. The material sequenced was peripheral blood. The V gene is TRBV9, the J gene TRBJ2-3; 9 bases fit TRBD1. The receptor was derived from a woman aged 40 to 49 with active or convalescent COVID-19. Here the CDR3 reads CASSVEGEWTGVRADTQYF. CDR3 in DNA: TGTGCCAGCAGCGTAGAGGGGGAATGGACAGGGGTGAGAGCAGATACGCAGTATTTT.